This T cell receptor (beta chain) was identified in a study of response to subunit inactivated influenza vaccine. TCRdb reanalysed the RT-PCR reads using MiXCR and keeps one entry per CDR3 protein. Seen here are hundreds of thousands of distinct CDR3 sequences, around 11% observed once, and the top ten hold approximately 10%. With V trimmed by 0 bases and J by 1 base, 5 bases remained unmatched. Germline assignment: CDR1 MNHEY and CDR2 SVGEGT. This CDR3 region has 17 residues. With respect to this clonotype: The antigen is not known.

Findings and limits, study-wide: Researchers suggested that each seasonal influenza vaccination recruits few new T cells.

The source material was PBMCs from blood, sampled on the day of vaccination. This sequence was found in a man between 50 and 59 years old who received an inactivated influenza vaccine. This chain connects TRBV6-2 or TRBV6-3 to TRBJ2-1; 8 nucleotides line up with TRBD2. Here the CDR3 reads CASSYSLSGASYNEQFF. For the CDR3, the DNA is TGTGCCAGCAGTTACTCCCTTAGCGGGGCGTCCTACAATGAGCAGTTCTTC.